This TCR beta chain came from a study of blood T cells in healthy people across ages. Healthy Caucasians from Russia aged roughly 6 to 90 served as donors. Sample-barcoded 5' priming and a J-beta primer mix drove a second PCR of about 6 to 12 cycles. Samples each returned at least 3 million CDR3-containing paired-end reads. TCRdb processed the 5' RACE reads anew with MiXCR; each CDR3 protein has one entry. The sample holds roughly 800,000 distinct CDR3 sequences; 55% to 75% are singletons and the top ten take 22%. Worth noting for this clonotype: Its target is unknown.

Study observations and caveats: It was found that TCR beta diversity correlated strongly with the percentage of naive T cells.

CDR1 is LGHNA and CDR2 is YNFKEQ in the germline V gene. This CDR3 spans 16 amino acids. Trimming pared 0 bases from V and 0 bases from J, leaving 6 bases between. Sequencing used blood. This TCR was sampled from a young man in good health. This sequence joins TRBV4-2 and TRBJ1-6; D not resolved. For the CDR3, the DNA is TGTGCCAGCAGCCAAGACAGGATCTCCTATAATTCACCCCTCCACTTT. It translates to CASSQDRISYNSPLHF.